These 3 T cell receptor beta chains were sequenced from one sample in a study of identical twins' blood T cells. TCRdb ran MiXCR on the 5' RACE reads and lists one entry per CDR3 protein. The sample comprises hundreds of thousands of distinct CDR3 sequences, approximately 30% of which are singletons, and about 6.1% rests with the top ten. The sample taken for sequencing was PBMCs. All receptors come from a woman aged 18 to 55 in good health.

This chain connects TRBV14 to TRBJ2-3, with D perhaps TRBD1 or TRBD2 (5 bases each). Germline CDR1 SGHDN, CDR2 FVKESK. Trimming removed 1 base at V and 0 bases at J, with 8 bases between. The length of the CDR3 is 15 residues. The CDR3 coding sequence is TGTGCCAGCAGCCAAGTTGGGGGAAGCACAGATACGCAGTATTTT. It specifies CASSQVGGSTDTQYF.

V and J are TRBV20-1 and TRBJ2-5, with D unresolved. In germline, CDR1 is DFQATT, CDR2 SNEGSKA (reference sequence). Trimming removed 6 bases at V and 2 bases at J, with 4 bases between. The CDR3 length is 10 residues. CDR3 sequence reads: CSAYQETQYF. The CDR3 nucleotides read TGCAGTGCCTATCAAGAGACCCAGTACTTC.

The chain uses TRBV6-5 and TRBJ1-5; TRBD1 aligns across 11 bases. Germline V lookup: CDR1 MNHEY, CDR2 SVGAGI. The CDR3 has 13 amino acids. The ends lost 9 bases at V and 6 bases at J; junction bases unmatched: 4. The CDR3 reads CARGQGGTQPQHF. CDR3 in DNA: TGTGCCAGGGGACAGGGGGGGACTCAGCCCCAGCATTTT.